These 29 T cell receptor beta chains share one sample of origin, sequenced in a study of shared clonotypes between healthy human individuals. CD45RO-negative cells were positively selected for CCR7, leaving out terminally differentiated effector memory CD45RA+ cells. Repertoires were generated with immunoSEQ multiplex PCR, while TCRdb's copy carries only in-frame clones and drops some. The sample records millions of clones, just under 95% being singletons. Input material: naive CD8+ T cells sorted from blood. The receptor source for this set is a man between 18 and 29 years old in good health.

This clone was counted a single time. The chain joins TRBV27 to TRBJ2-7, with 9 bases identical to TRBD2. Germline V CDR1 and CDR2: MNHEY, SMNVEV (reference sequence). This CDR3 contains 15 residues. V lost 2 bases and J lost 0; bases outside the gene matches: 2. The CDR3 reads CASSLISGGSYEQYF. The CDR3 DNA is TGTGCCAGCAGTTTAATTAGCGGGGGCTCCTACGAGCAGTACTTC.

This clone was recorded only once. The rearrangement joins TRBV29-1 to TRBJ2-7; TRBD1 is a possible D gene (5 bases). V was shortened by 4 bases and J by 5 bases, with 24 bases between the two germline ends. This CDR3 contains 16 residues. Per germline, CDR1 SQVTM and CDR2 ANQGSEA. CDR3 region: CSVAGEAGPLENEQYF. The CDR3 DNA is TGCAGCGTTGCCGGAGAGGCAGGGCCCCTTGAGAACGAGCAGTACTTC.

The V gene is TRBV2, the J gene TRBJ2-7, with D possibly matching TRBD1 (6 bases). The germline CDR1 and CDR2 sequences are SNHLY and FYNNEI. V dropped 5 bases and J dropped 0 bases, with 8 bases sitting between them. This CDR3 spans 13 amino acids. This CDR3 is CASSWTASYEQYF. As DNA, the CDR3 is TGTGCCAGCAGTTGGACAGCCTCCTACGAGCAGTACTTC.

This chain connects TRBV9 to TRBJ1-2, with 7 bases lining up with TRBD1. V trimming: 3 bases; J trimming: 4 bases; junction bases outside the gene matches: 6. CDR1 is SGDLS and CDR2 is YYNGEE in the germline V gene. CDR3 size: 14 residues. CDR3 bases: TGTGCCAGCAGCGGATGGGGACAGAGCTATGGCTACACCTTC. It yields the protein CASSGWGQSYGYTF. Looking up the rest from reference TRBV9 and TRBJ1-2 gives the full variable domain: DSGVTQTPKHLITATGQRVTLRCSPRSGDLSVYWYQQSLDQGLQFLIQYYNGEERAKGNILERFSAQQFPDLHSELNLSSLELGDSALYFCASSGWGQSYGYTFGSGTRLTVV.

The chain recombines TRBV9 with TRBJ2-7; TRBD2 aligns across 10 bases. This CDR3 region has 15 residues. V lost 1 base, J lost 4 bases, and 5 bases stayed unmatched. CDR1 is SGDLS, CDR2 YYNGEE, per germline. This CDR3 is CASSVLAGAEYEQYF. The CDR3 nucleotides are TGTGCCAGCAGCGTACTAGCGGGAGCCGAATACGAGCAGTACTTC. The full variable domain, with the rest looked up from reference TRBV9 and TRBJ2-7, is DSGVTQTPKHLITATGQRVTLRCSPRSGDLSVYWYQQSLDQGLQFLIQYYNGEERAKGNILERFSAQQFPDLHSELNLSSLELGDSALYFCASSVLAGAEYEQYFGPGTRLTVT.

As concerns this clone: Other DNA sequences in the sample encode the same CDR3. V is TRBV4-1 and J is TRBJ2-5; D is ambiguous. CDR1 MGHRA and CDR2 YSYEKL come from the germline V gene. The V end lost 0 bases, the J end lost 5 bases, and 7 bases lay between the germline ends. This CDR3 region has 13 residues. CDR3 amino acids: CASSQDRVETQYF. CDR3 nucleotides: TGCGCCAGCAGCCAAGATAGAGTTGAGACCCAGTACTTC.

The chain has TRBV7-3 and TRBJ2-1; D is ambiguous. Germline loops: CDR1 SGHTA, CDR2 FQGTGA. Trimming stripped 1 base from V and 0 bases from J, with 10 bases between. This CDR3 is 16 amino acids long. The CDR3: CASSLKSGDSYNEQFF. The CDR3 DNA sequence: TGTGCCAGCAGCTTAAAAAGTGGGGACTCCTACAATGAGCAGTTCTTC.

The count of this clone is one. The chain employs TRBV2 and TRBJ2-7; D might be TRBD1 (6 bases). Germline CDR1 and CDR2: SNHLY and FYNNEI. CDR3 size: 12 residues. Trimming pared 8 bases from V and 2 bases from J, leaving 10 bases between. DNA of the CDR3: TGTGCCAGCGCCGAGGGGGCCTACGAGCAGTACTTC. Amino acids: CASAEGAYEQYF.

Concerning this clone itself: The same CDR3 arises from other DNA sequences in this sample as well. The V call is TRBV19, the J call TRBJ2-7, with D possibly being TRBD2 (5 bases). This CDR3 region has 13 residues. CDR1 is LNHDA, CDR2 SQIVND, per germline (reference sequence). V was shortened by 3 bases and J by 1 base, with 7 bases between the two germline ends. CDR3 in DNA: TGTGCCAGTAGTATTTCGGGGTCCTACGAGCAGTACTTC. It is translated as CASSISGSYEQYF.

The chain carries TRBV27 and TRBJ1-6, with D uncertain. Germline V gene data show CDR1 as MNHEY and CDR2 as SMNVEV (reference sequence). The CDR3 consists of 13 residues. The V end lost 5 bases, the J end lost 7 bases, and 9 bases lay between the germline ends. This chain's CDR3 is CASSLQPNSPLHF. CDR3 in DNA: TGTGCCAGCAGTCTCCAGCCAAATTCACCCCTCCACTTT.

The V gene is TRBV30, the J gene TRBJ2-7; D unclear. This CDR3 is built from 13 residues. In germline, CDR1 is GTSNPN, CDR2 SVGIG (reference sequence). V lost 8 bases and J 0 bases, leaving 14 bases between the germline ends. The CDR3 nucleotides are TGTGCCAGCGATACGCTTTACTCCTACGAGCAGTACTTC. This gives the protein CASDTLYSYEQYF.

The chain employs TRBV6-5 and TRBJ1-2; TRBD1 matches at 10 bases. The CDR3 is 15 residues long. Per germline, CDR1 MNHEY and CDR2 SVGAGI. V lost 9 bases to trimming and J lost 4 bases; unmatched junction nucleotides: 11. The CDR3: CASVGRDRGGYGYTF. The CDR3 DNA sequence: TGTGCCAGTGTCGGGCGGGACAGGGGTGGCTATGGCTACACCTTC.

The chain has TRBV6-1 and TRBJ2-6; TRBD2 is a possible D gene (5 bases). Trimming shortened V by 2 bases and J by 4 bases, and 12 bases separated the two germline ends. The CDR3 runs 16 residues. Germline CDR1 is MNHNS and CDR2 is SASEGT. CDR3 sequence (DNA): TGTGCCAGCAGTGAATGGGCCGGGGAAGGGGCCAACGTCCTGACTTTC. Its translation is CASSEWAGEGANVLTF.

The chain uses TRBV5-4 and TRBJ1-4; D gene unclear. V lost 4 bases, J lost 8 bases, and 12 bases lay in between. Germline V lookup: CDR1 SGHNT, CDR2 YYREEE (reference sequence). The CDR3 length is 13 residues. CDR3 region: CASSRMAGEKLFF. CDR3 nucleotides: TGTGCCAGCAGCAGGATGGCGGGGGAAAAACTGTTTTTT.

The chain joins TRBV7-2 to TRBJ1-2, with a weak D call TRBD1 (5 bases). CDR1 SGHTA and CDR2 FQGNSA come from the germline V gene. Trimming removed 5 bases from V and 0 bases from J, with 13 bases in between. This CDR3 region has 15 residues. The CDR3, as DNA: TGTGCCAGCAGCCCAGCGGACATCCCTAACTATGGCTACACCTTC. It translates to CASSPADIPNYGYTF.

Comment on this clone: This specimen includes other DNA sequences encoding the same CDR3. V is TRBV6-5 and J is TRBJ2-7; 7 positions agree with TRBD1. V was pared by 3 bases and J by 7 bases, with 6 bases of the junction left unmatched. The CDR3 totals 13 residues. Germline assignment: CDR1 MNHEY and CDR2 SVGAGI. The CDR3 loop reads CASSYSRGWEQYF. CDR3 DNA sequence: TGTGCCAGCAGTTATTCCAGGGGGTGGGAGCAGTACTTC.

This rearrangement joins TRBV2 to TRBJ2-5, with 10 bases fitting TRBD2. Germline lookup yields CDR1 SNHLY and CDR2 FYNNEI. V gave up 4 bases and J gave up 5 bases; unmatched junction bases: 13. The CDR3 is 17 amino acids. Written as DNA, the CDR3 is TGTGCCAGCAGTGTCGAGCGGGAGGGCGGGGAACGTGAGACCCAGTACTTC. This codes for CASSVEREGGERETQYF.

This chain links TRBV18 with TRBJ2-7; TRBD2 matches 10 bases. The V segment lost 3 bases and the J segment 5 bases; nucleotides outside the gene matches: 7. The CDR3 totals 15 residues. Germline lookup yields CDR1 KGHSH and CDR2 LQKENI. CDR3 region: CASSPPGLASHEQYF. CDR3 DNA sequence: TGTGCCAGCTCACCCCCGGGACTAGCGTCTCACGAGCAGTACTTC.

The chain recombines TRBV19 with TRBJ2-2, with a weak D call TRBD1 (6 bases). V was shortened by 11 bases and J by 4 bases, with 14 bases between the two germline ends. CDR1 is LNHDA, CDR2 SQIVND, per germline (reference sequence). The CDR3 runs to 13 residues. This CDR3 reads CAGSWGLTGELFF. The DNA for the CDR3 is TGTGCCGGGTCTTGGGGGCTCACCGGGGAGCTGTTTTTT.

The CDR3 bases are TGTGCCACCAGCTCTGAAAGGGCGTTTGTCCTAGAGACCCAGTACTTC. It encodes CATSSERAFVLETQYF. The chain recombines TRBV15 with TRBJ2-5; D is uncertain. Germline V gene sequence: CDR1 LNHNV, CDR2 YYDKDF (reference sequence). CDR3 length: 16 amino acids. V was cut by 5 bases and J by 4 bases, with 20 bases left in between. Full variable domain (remainder filled in from reference TRBV15 and TRBJ2-5): DAMVIQNPRYQVTQFGKPVTLSCSQTLNHNVMYWYQQKSSQAPKLLFHYYDKDFNNEADTPDNFQSRRPNTSFCFLDIRSPGLGDTAMYLCATSSERAFVLETQYFGPGTRLLVL.

This clone was seen just once. Other nucleotide sequences from this sample produce the same CDR3. The chain combines TRBV5-1 with TRBJ2-7; perhaps TRBD2 as D (5 bases). In germline, CDR1 is SGHRS, CDR2 YFSETQ. With 0 bases removed from V and 4 bases from J, the gap between germline ends came to 8 bases. The CDR3 runs to 13 residues. CDR3 in amino acids: CASSLDGGYEQYF. The CDR3 coding sequence is TGCGCCAGCAGCTTGGACGGAGGATACGAGCAGTACTTC.

Details on this clone: The sample carries other DNA sequences with the same CDR3. The chain carries TRBV4-1 and TRBJ1-6; D is uncertain. V lost 1 base and J lost 10, with 5 bases in between. This CDR3 has 12 residues. Per the germline V gene, CDR1 is MGHRA and CDR2 is YSYEKL. CDR3 protein: CASSQGSSPLHF. CDR3 coding DNA: TGCGCCAGCAGCCAAGGGAGCTCACCCCTCCACTTT.

V gene TRBV7-8 combines with J gene TRBJ2-7; D is unresolved. Trimming removed 4 bases at V and 3 bases at J, with 10 bases between. The germline CDR1 and CDR2 sequences are SGHVS and FQNEAQ. The CDR3 runs 13 residues. CDR3 in amino acids: CASSSGRFYEQYF. CDR3 sequence (DNA): TGTGCCAGCAGCTCCGGACGCTTCTACGAGCAGTACTTC.

The gene calls are TRBV11-2 and TRBJ1-1; D might be TRBD1 (5 bases). The V end lost 2 bases, the J end lost 6 bases, and 13 bases lay between the germline ends. CDR1 is SGHAT, CDR2 FQNNGV, per germline. The CDR3 spans 14 residues. The CDR3 protein is CASSLWDGRAEAFF. The CDR3 bases are TGTGCCAGCAGCTTATGGGACGGGAGGGCTGAAGCTTTCTTT.

With regard to this clone: A far more abundant clone sits one base away, making this likely a read error. The sample contains more than one DNA sequence encoding this CDR3. J is TRBJ1-2 and V is TRBV10-2; D is undetermined. The CDR3 totals 11 residues. V was shortened by 6 bases and J by 5 bases, with 7 bases between the two germline ends. Germline V lookup: CDR1 WSHSY, CDR2 SAAADI. The CDR3 DNA reads as TGCGCCAGCAGCGACGGGTATGGCTACACCTTC. It specifies CASSDGYGYTF.

The gene calls are TRBV15 and TRBJ2-7; D is uncertain. The CDR3 sequence is 14 residues long. V dropped 4 bases and J dropped 1 base, with 11 bases sitting between them. CDR1 is LNHNV and CDR2 is YYDKDF in the germline V gene (reference sequence). The CDR3 loop reads CATSTFLESYEQYF. CDR3 coding DNA: TGTGCCACCAGCACTTTCCTAGAATCCTACGAGCAGTACTTC.

This chain uses TRBV5-6 with TRBJ1-4; 10 positions agree with TRBD1. V dropped 4 bases and J dropped 8; count of bases not matched to a gene: 5. The germline V gene has CDR1 SGHDT and CDR2 YYEEEE. The CDR3 has 14 residues. This chain's CDR3 is CASSPGQGYEKLFF. Written as DNA, the CDR3 is TGTGCCAGCAGCCCGGGACAGGGGTACGAAAAACTGTTTTTT.

The chain has TRBV6-5 and TRBJ2-7; 10 positions agree with TRBD2. From germline, CDR1 is MNHEY and CDR2 SVGAGI. This CDR3 contains 14 residues. After removal of 6 bases from V and 3 bases from J, the junction contained 5 bases not matched to a gene. The CDR3 sequence: CASSLAGEVYEQYF. In DNA, the CDR3 is TGTGCCAGCAGCCTAGCGGGAGAGGTCTACGAGCAGTACTTC.

The J gene is TRBJ2-7, the V gene TRBV6-5; D remains unclear. This CDR3 has 14 residues. Per germline, CDR1 MNHEY and CDR2 SVGAGI. V dropped 7 bases and J dropped 5 bases, with 18 bases sitting between them. CDR3 protein: CASTPHSSANEQYF. CDR3 sequence (DNA): TGTGCCAGCACCCCCCACTCCTCCGCCAACGAGCAGTACTTC.